A single sample gave rise to the 9 T cell receptor beta chains below, sequenced in a study of T-cell reconstitution after alpha-beta-depleted transplantation in children (dated by TCRdb to the mid-2010s). Read against the paper, the sample's treatment or condition label means: allogeneic hematopoietic cell transplantation with graft depleted of TCRalphabeta T cells and CD19 B cells. Library preparation was by PCR. The sequencing machine was an Illumina HiSeq 2500. Molecular barcoding was employed in the preparation of TCR libraries, with unique molecular identifiers being used to normalize TCRbeta repertoire quantification. TCRdb trimmed public reads at Q25 via fastp, called clones via MiXCR and kept in-frame beta chains. CDR3 protein duplicates are merged, each entry listing the most common genes and DNA. The sample records some 840,000 distinct CDR3 sequences, roughly 15% of which are singletons. The ten biggest clones cover approximately 5% of the sample.

This specimen consisted of PBMCs, mostly from graft donor cells, obtained 360 days after TCRalphabeta/CD19-depleted stem cell transplant. These receptors originate from a male patient younger than 18 who had a stem cell transplant for acute lymphoblastic leukemia, so the T cells may come from the graft donor.

The chain links TRBV5-1 to TRBJ1-4, with no clear D. V gave up 0 bases and J gave up 5 bases, with 11 bases separating them. Per germline, CDR1 SGHRS and CDR2 YFSETQ. The length of the CDR3 is 15 residues. The CDR3: CASSLAQLNNEKLFF. The CDR3 DNA sequence: TGCGCCAGCAGCTTGGCGCAGCTTAACAATGAAAAACTGTTTTTT.

The gene calls are TRBV7-3 and TRBJ2-1; 14 nucleotides match TRBD2. The V segment lost 6 bases and the J segment 8 bases; nucleotides outside the gene matches: 9. The length of the CDR3 is 16 residues. Looked up from germline, CDR1 is SGHTA and CDR2 is FQGTGA. For the CDR3, the DNA is TGTGCCAGCAGTCCAAGACTAGCGGGAGGGCGCGATGAGCAGTTCTTC. Encoded protein: CASSPRLAGGRDEQFF.

Many counts were recorded for this clonotype. The chain recombines TRBV9 with TRBJ2-1; 10 nucleotides align to TRBD2. The CDR3 spans 16 residues. V lost 3 bases to trimming and J lost 6 bases; unmatched junction nucleotides: 9. Looked up from germline, CDR1 is SGDLS and CDR2 is YYNGEE. CDR3 region: CASSGLAGGFRNEQFF. CDR3 sequence (DNA): TGTGCCAGCAGCGGATTAGCGGGAGGCTTCCGCAATGAGCAGTTCTTC.

This chain connects TRBV15 to TRBJ2-3, with 13 bases matching TRBD2. Germline values: CDR1 LNHNV, CDR2 YYDKDF (reference sequence). The J segment lost 4 bases and the V segment lost 3 bases, leaving 1 base of the junction unmatched. CDR3 length: 15 residues. This CDR3 is CATSSGLAGADTQYF. CDR3 DNA: TGTGCCACCAGCAGTGGACTAGCGGGGGCAGATACGCAGTATTTT. Filled out from reference TRBV15 and TRBJ2-3, the complete variable domain reads DAMVIQNPRYQVTQFGKPVTLSCSQTLNHNVMYWYQQKSSQAPKLLFHYYDKDFNNEADTPDNFQSRRPNTSFCFLDIRSPGLGDTAMYLCATSSGLAGADTQYFGPGTRLTVL.

The gene calls are TRBV10-3 and TRBJ2-7; D may be TRBD1 (5 bases). Per germline, CDR1 ENHRY and CDR2 SYGVKD. Trimming shortened V by 2 bases and J by 5 bases, and 10 bases separated the two germline ends. The CDR3 spans 13 residues. CDR3 amino acids: CAISEARAHEQYF. In DNA form, the CDR3 reads TGTGCCATCAGTGAGGCCAGGGCGCACGAGCAGTACTTC.

The chain couples TRBV28 to TRBJ1-3; D perhaps matches TRBD1 (6 bases). CDR1 is MDHEN and CDR2 is SYDVKM in the germline V gene. V was cut by 1 base and J by 0 bases, with 19 bases left in between. CDR3 length equals 19 residues. The CDR3 nucleotides are TGTGCCAGCAGTTTATCTAACAGGGCGGTTGGTGTCTCTGGAAACACCATATATTTT. Amino acid sequence: CASSLSNRAVGVSGNTIYF.

The chain has TRBV27 and TRBJ2-7; TRBD2 matches at 10 bases. This CDR3 comprises 16 residues. Per germline, CDR1 MNHEY and CDR2 SMNVEV (reference sequence). The trim removed 5 bases at V and 5 bases at J, leaving 12 bases unmatched. CDR3 coding DNA: TGTGCCAGCAGTAGAGCCGGCGGGCTAGCGGGGGACGAGCAGTACTTC. Amino acid sequence: CASSRAGGLAGDEQYF.

This clonotype appeared a few times. The chain combines TRBV27 with TRBJ2-1, with D possibly being TRBD1 (5 bases). Germline V CDR1 and CDR2: MNHEY, SMNVEV (reference sequence). V was cut by 6 bases and J by 0 bases, with 15 bases left in between. The CDR3 contains 16 residues. CDR3 amino acids: CASSRGRVRSYNEQFF. The CDR3 DNA follows: TGTGCCAGCAGCCGCGGCAGGGTCCGCTCCTACAATGAGCAGTTCTTC.

The chain recombines TRBV29-1 with TRBJ1-1, with D perhaps TRBD1 (5 bases). Germline values: CDR1 SQVTM, CDR2 ANQGSEA. Trimming removed 5 bases at V and 4 bases at J, with 14 bases between. This CDR3 spans 13 amino acids. CDR3 sequence reads: CSVTPTTGTEAFF. CDR3 in DNA: TGCAGCGTTACCCCGACCACAGGCACTGAAGCTTTCTTT.